Shown below are 21 T cell receptor beta chains from a single sample sequenced in a study of T cells in Graves' hyperthyroidism and ophthalmopathy. Amplified regions were TCR beta CDR3 sequences from RNA transcripts. The HTBI primer set drove a first-round RT-PCR of the TCR CDR3. MiXCR, run by TCRdb on the multiplex PCR reads, gives a single entry per CDR3 protein. The profile shows about 610,000 distinct CDR3 sequences, about 15% of them singletons. The specimen sequenced was blood. The receptors here all came from a woman between 35 and 50 years old with Graves' ophthalmopathy.

This clonotype was counted many times. The chain recombines TRBV29-1 with TRBJ2-5; D gene unclear. The CDR3 consists of 12 residues. The V end lost 3 bases, the J end lost 5 bases, and 10 bases lay between the germline ends. CDR1 and CDR2 (germline): SQVTM, ANQGSEA. The DNA for the CDR3 is TGCAGCGTTGATAATAGTTGGGAGACCCAGTACTTC. It translates to CSVDNSWETQYF. Drawing the rest from reference TRBV29-1 and TRBJ2-5, the complete variable domain is SAVISQKPSRDICQRGTSLTIQCQVDSQVTMMFWYRQQPGQSLTLIATANQGSEATYESGFVIDKFPISRPNLTFSTLTVSNMSPEDSSIYLCSVDNSWETQYFGPGTRLLVL.

This clonotype was seen at least ten times. This chain connects TRBV30 to TRBJ1-1; D perhaps matches TRBD1 (6 bases). V lost 3 bases and J lost 5, with 13 bases in between. There are 13 residues in the CDR3. CDR1 and CDR2 from the germline V gene are GTSNPN and SVGIG (reference sequence). CDR3 region: CAWRATGRTEAFF. DNA for the CDR3: TGTGCCTGGAGAGCTACAGGGAGGACTGAAGCTTTCTTT.

This clonotype has ten or more counts. The chain joins TRBV6-1 to TRBJ1-5; D might be TRBD1 (6 bases). Trimming pared 6 bases from V and 4 bases from J, leaving 16 bases between. The CDR3 is made up of 15 amino acids. Germline V CDR1 and CDR2: MNHNS, SASEGT. The CDR3 DNA reads TGTGCCAGCAGCCTTCAATTAGGGACAAATCAGCCCCAGCATTTT. Translated: CASSLQLGTNQPQHF.

V usage is TRBV9 and J usage is TRBJ1-2, with D hard to call. The CDR3 is made up of 13 amino acids. Germline V gene sequence: CDR1 SGDLS, CDR2 YYNGEE. V was trimmed by 4 bases and J by 11 bases, leaving 18 bases between them. The CDR3 DNA reads as TGTGCCAGCAGCCCCGGCCCCACCCCGCGGTACACCTTC. This sequence encodes CASSPGPTPRYTF.

At least ten counts were recorded for this clonotype. J is TRBJ1-1 and V is TRBV6-5, with no clear D. The CDR3 runs to 12 residues. Germline CDR1 and CDR2: MNHEY and SVGAGI. Trimming took 6 bases from V and 6 from J, leaving 11 bases between them. CDR3 in amino acids: CASSHEGAEAFF. The CDR3 DNA reads TGTGCCAGCAGCCACGAGGGCGCTGAAGCTTTCTTT.

This clonotype was detected ten times or more. The chain uses TRBV28 and TRBJ1-2; a weak D match, TRBD1 (6 bases). Germline loops: CDR1 MDHEN, CDR2 SYDVKM. There are 14 residues in the CDR3. Between the trimmed V and J ends, which lost 7 bases and 4 bases, there was a span of 16 bases. CDR3: CASTYGGALYGYTF. In DNA, the CDR3 is TGTGCCAGCACTTACGGGGGGGCGCTCTATGGCTACACCTTC.

This clonotype was counted many times. The chain employs TRBV5-1 and TRBJ2-7, with no clear D. The CDR3 loop spans 13 amino acids. In germline, CDR1 is SGHRS, CDR2 YFSETQ. With 1 base removed from V and 4 bases from J, the gap between germline ends came to 9 bases. CDR3 DNA: TGCGCCAGCAGCTTGTCCCAGGCGTACGAGCAGTACTTC. Protein: CASSLSQAYEQYF.

V usage is TRBV9 and J usage is TRBJ2-7; tentatively, D is TRBD2 (6 bases). V was pared by 0 bases and J by 2 bases, with 12 bases between. The CDR3 has 15 amino acids. Germline V gene lookup returns CDR1 SGDLS and CDR2 YYNGEE. The DNA for the CDR3 is TGTGCCAGCAGCGTAGGGGGGGAGGCAACCTACGAGCAGTACTTC. Translating gives CASSVGGEATYEQYF.

The V call is TRBV9, the J call TRBJ1-1; 7 bases align to TRBD1. CDR1 and CDR2 (germline): SGDLS, YYNGEE. The CDR3 extends over 16 amino acids. The V and J ends lost 0 bases and 6 bases, in that order; junction bases with no gene match: 11. CDR3: CASSVVGDRVPPEAFF. Here the CDR3 DNA reads TGTGCCAGCAGCGTAGTCGGCGACAGGGTCCCCCCTGAAGCTTTCTTT.

This clonotype was counted a single time. The V call is TRBV19, the J call TRBJ1-5, with a possible D match to TRBD1 (5 bases). Trimming left V 6 bases short and J 5 bases short, with 17 bases between. The CDR3 has 15 amino acids. Germline V CDR1 and CDR2: LNHDA, SQIVND (reference sequence). CDR3 bases: TGTGCCAGTAGACATACACCGGGACGCGATCAGCCCCAGCATTTT. This sequence encodes CASRHTPGRDQPQHF. The whole variable domain, filled in from reference TRBV19 and TRBJ1-5, reads DGGITQSPKYLFRKEGQNVTLSCEQNLNHDAMYWYRQDPGQGLRLIYYSQIVNDFQKGDIAEGYSVSREKKESFPLTVTSAQKNPTAFYLCASRHTPGRDQPQHFGDGTRLSIL.

The gene calls are TRBV9 and TRBJ2-3, with 7 bases that match TRBD2. The CDR3 is 16 residues long. Germline values: CDR1 SGDLS, CDR2 YYNGEE. V gave up 0 bases and J gave up 4 bases; unmatched junction bases: 8. The CDR3 DNA sequence: TGTGCCAGCAGCGTAGAAGGCGGGAGAGGCGCAGATACGCAGTATTTT. As protein: CASSVEGGRGADTQYF.

Only a few counts were recorded for this clonotype. The J gene is TRBJ2-4, the V gene TRBV12-3 or TRBV12-4; D unresolved. CDR3 length equals 15 residues. V was pared by 5 bases and J by 6 bases, with 17 bases between. The CDR3 spells CASSPPGLLGNIQYF. The DNA of the CDR3 is TGTGCCAGCAGTCCCCCTGGATTGCTAGGAAACATTCAGTACTTC.

On this clonotype: The junction does not match germline at one end; this may be a read error. The rearrangement joins TRBV19 to TRBJ2-1; D is perhaps TRBD1 or TRBD2 (5 bases each). CDR3 length equals 14 residues. Germline CDR1 LNHDA, CDR2 SQIVND (reference sequence). CDR3 nucleotides: TGTGCCAGTACTAGCTCAGGGACCGCCCATGAGCAGTCCTTC. It encodes CASTSSGTAHEQSF. Full variable domain (rest looked up from reference TRBV19 and TRBJ2-1): DGGITQSPKYLFRKEGQNVTLSCEQNLNHDAMYWYRQDPGQGLRLIYYSQIVNDFQKGDIAEGYSVSREKKESFPLTVTSAQKNPTAFYLCASTSSGTAHEQSFGPGTRLTVL.

Only a few counts were recorded for this clonotype. The chain employs TRBV12-5 and TRBJ1-3; 8 bases align to TRBD1. CDR1 and CDR2 from the germline V gene are LGHNT and FRNRAP. V was pared by 4 bases and J by 2 bases, with 7 bases of the junction left unmatched. CDR3 length: 16 residues. In DNA form, the CDR3 reads TGTGCTAGTGGTTCGGTGACAGGGGCTACTGGAAACACCATATATTTT. This sequence encodes CASGSVTGATGNTIYF.

Many counts were recorded for this clonotype. The V call is TRBV5-1, the J call TRBJ2-7, with D possibly being TRBD1 (6 bases). V shed 0 bases and J shed 5 bases, with 15 bases lying between them. The CDR3 is made up of 15 amino acids. The germline V gene has CDR1 SGHRS and CDR2 YFSETQ. The CDR3 DNA reads TGCGCCAGCAGCTTGGACCCACAGGGTAATGACGAGCAGTACTTC. It specifies CASSLDPQGNDEQYF.

This clonotype was detected ten times or more. The chain links TRBV20-1 to TRBJ2-7; 9 bases line up with TRBD2. V lost 5 bases, J lost 2 bases, and 4 bases stayed unmatched. The CDR3 consists of 13 residues. Germline CDR1 is DFQATT and CDR2 is SNEGSKA (reference sequence). The CDR3 bases are TGCAGTGCTCCGACTAGCGGAGCCTACGAGCAGTACTTC. It is translated as CSAPTSGAYEQYF.

CDR3 sequence: CASSPLTNSGEQYF. The CDR3, as DNA: TGTGCCAGCTCACCACTTACAAACTCGGGCGAGCAGTACTTC. The chain joins TRBV18 to TRBJ2-7; D is unclear. CDR1 is KGHSH and CDR2 is LQKENI in the germline V gene. Trimming cost V 1 base and J 6 bases, with 13 bases left between them. CDR3 size: 14 residues.

V gene TRBV28 combines with J gene TRBJ2-7, with D perhaps TRBD1 (6 bases). The V end was cut by 5 bases, the J end by 0 bases, with 17 bases between. The CDR3 has 16 residues. Germline loops: CDR1 MDHEN, CDR2 SYDVKM. CDR3 nucleotides: TGTGCCAGCAGTACATACAGGGAAGTTAGCTCCTACGAGCAGTACTTC. It translates to CASSTYREVSSYEQYF.

The chain is built from TRBV7-2 and TRBJ1-1; D gene ambiguous. This CDR3 spans 13 amino acids. Germline CDR1 reads SGHTA; CDR2 reads FQGNSA. V lost 1 base and J 7 bases, leaving 10 bases between the germline ends. Here the CDR3 reads CASSLVDPDEAFF. The DNA for the CDR3 is TGTGCCAGCAGCTTAGTAGATCCGGATGAAGCTTTCTTT.

Many counts were recorded for this clonotype. The chain employs TRBV27 and TRBJ1-1; D gene uncertain. Germline CDR1 reads MNHEY; CDR2 reads SMNVEV (reference sequence). V lost 1 base and J 8 bases, leaving 8 bases between the germline ends. The CDR3 sequence is 12 residues long. CDR3 sequence (DNA): TGTGCCAGCAGTTTATTGGGAGACGAAGCTTTCTTT. Translation gives CASSLLGDEAFF.

This clonotype appeared a few times. The V call is TRBV2, the J call TRBJ1-2; maybe TRBD1 (5 bases). V was pared by 2 bases and J by 3 bases, with 7 bases between. The CDR3 covers 13 residues. CDR1 and CDR2 from the germline V gene are SNHLY and FYNNEI. CDR3 bases: TGTGCCAGCAGTGAAAGACAGTACTATGGCTACACCTTC. Its protein product is CASSERQYYGYTF.